This is a list of T cell receptor beta chains from one sample in a study of shared clonotypes between healthy human individuals. Some clones are missing from TCRdb's copy, which holds only in-frame ones; the method was immunoSEQ multiplex PCR. The sample has hundreds of thousands of clones, more than 70% seen once. The sample comprised memory CD4+ T cells sorted from blood. Receptor source: a woman in her 30s in good health. Both conserved end residues are part of each CDR3. Fields, in order: J gene, V gene, CDR3 protein.

J gene: TRBJ2-1; V gene: TRBV27; CDR3 protein: CASSLSLAGAEQFF
J gene: TRBJ2-7; V gene: TRBV29-1; CDR3 protein: CSVGTSGRYEQYF
J gene: TRBJ1-1; V gene: TRBV6-1; CDR3 protein: CASSAGQGNTEAFF
J gene: TRBJ2-2; V gene: TRBV5-5; CDR3 protein: CASSLSTGELFF
J gene: TRBJ1-3; V gene: TRBV19; CDR3 protein: CASSGTGSGNTIYF
J gene: TRBJ2-2; V gene: TRBV7-9; CDR3 protein: CASSTRDRGNTGELFF
J gene: TRBJ2-7; V gene: TRBV10-2; CDR3 protein: CASTGTSGSYEQYF
J gene: TRBJ1-3; V gene: TRBV6-5; CDR3 protein: CASSPAAGSGNTIYF
J gene: TRBJ1-5; V gene: TRBV7-9; CDR3 protein: CASSLEGGLSNQPQHF
J gene: TRBJ1-1; V gene: TRBV7-9; CDR3 protein: CASSGQGADAEAFF
J gene: TRBJ2-7; V gene: TRBV5-1; CDR3 protein: CASSLRSGTDEQYF
J gene: TRBJ1-1; V gene: TRBV9; CDR3 protein: CASRGLGVGTEAFF
J gene: TRBJ2-1; V gene: TRBV25-1; CDR3 protein: CASNPGTSFNEQFF
J gene: TRBJ1-4; V gene: TRBV19; CDR3 protein: CASNRQGGQEKLFF
J gene: TRBJ2-7; V gene: TRBV7-9; CDR3 protein: CASSRGGLAGEDYEQYF
J gene: TRBJ2-3; V gene: TRBV5-1; CDR3 protein: CASIGTGDTQYF
J gene: TRBJ1-3; V gene: TRBV5-1; CDR3 protein: CASSSGGAEGNTIYF
J gene: TRBJ2-2; V gene: TRBV19; CDR3 protein: CASSIGTSGSNTGELFF
J gene: TRBJ2-7; V gene: TRBV6-1; CDR3 protein: CASSGPNTWTNSYEQYF
J gene: TRBJ2-1; V gene: TRBV15; CDR3 protein: CATSRDRSQGSRQFF
J gene: TRBJ1-3; V gene: TRBV5-6; CDR3 protein: CASSLPPNSGNTIYF
J gene: TRBJ1-2; V gene: TRBV5-8; CDR3 protein: CASSRGSRGYTF
J gene: TRBJ2-1; V gene: TRBV11-1; CDR3 protein: CASSGEWGVNEQFF
J gene: TRBJ2-2; V gene: TRBV7-3; CDR3 protein: CASSFSSTGDGTGELFF
J gene: TRBJ2-1; V gene: TRBV27; CDR3 protein: CASSLSGTGIHEQFF
J gene: TRBJ1-5; V gene: TRBV28; CDR3 protein: CASSRRQYPPPEPQHF
J gene: TRBJ1-5; V gene: TRBV7-8; CDR3 protein: CASTLPNQPQHF
J gene: TRBJ2-3; V gene: TRBV25-1; CDR3 protein: CASSEGRAPSPSTQYF
J gene: TRBJ2-3; V gene: TRBV11-3; CDR3 protein: CASSLNGGSVPDTQYF
J gene: TRBJ2-5; V gene: TRBV2; CDR3 protein: CASSEGGFRETQYF
J gene: TRBJ1-2; V gene: TRBV28; CDR3 protein: CASSLRGAYGYTF
J gene: TRBJ2-5; V gene: TRBV25-1; CDR3 protein: CASSSGTVEETQYF
J gene: TRBJ2-7; V gene: TRBV28; CDR3 protein: CASSRRAGIEQYF
J gene: TRBJ2-3; V gene: TRBV9; CDR3 protein: CASSAPAGGPVADTQYF
J gene: TRBJ2-3; V gene: TRBV5-1; CDR3 protein: CASSLGLAGGTTDTQYF
J gene: TRBJ1-2; V gene: TRBV5-4; CDR3 protein: CASSTHSYGYTF
J gene: TRBJ2-1; V gene: TRBV11-2; CDR3 protein: CASSSEDSSSYNEQFF
J gene: TRBJ2-7; V gene: TRBV21-1; CDR3 protein: CASIPRRVWAGSREQYF
J gene: TRBJ2-7; V gene: TRBV15; CDR3 protein: CATSRDTRGVYEQYF
J gene: TRBJ1-1; V gene: TRBV19; CDR3 protein: CASSIFSPEAFF
J gene: TRBJ2-5; V gene: TRBV6-1; CDR3 protein: CASSISGTGFETQYF
J gene: TRBJ1-1; V gene: TRBV6-1; CDR3 protein: CASSLMGGGAEAFF
J gene: TRBJ1-2; V gene: TRBV2; CDR3 protein: CASRLDTYGYTF
J gene: TRBJ1-4; V gene: TRBV13; CDR3 protein: CASSSDRVFGKLFF
J gene: TRBJ2-3; V gene: TRBV29-1; CDR3 protein: CSVAEARTDTQYF
J gene: TRBJ2-2; V gene: TRBV7-2; CDR3 protein: CASREPWGTAGELFF
J gene: TRBJ2-1; V gene: TRBV11-3; CDR3 protein: CASSLGGGTYNEQFF
J gene: TRBJ2-2; V gene: TRBV28; CDR3 protein: CASSLRGLNTGELFF
J gene: TRBJ2-5; V gene: TRBV14; CDR3 protein: CASSQDTAGFGETQYF
J gene: TRBJ2-5; V gene: TRBV4-1; CDR3 protein: CASSQDPGLAGLGETQYF
J gene: TRBJ2-7; V gene: TRBV6-1; CDR3 protein: CASSERGQTYEQYF
J gene: TRBJ1-3; V gene: TRBV6-1; CDR3 protein: CAGITGNTIYF
J gene: TRBJ2-4; V gene: TRBV28; CDR3 protein: CASSLKRGSRTAKNIQYF
J gene: TRBJ2-3; V gene: TRBV27; CDR3 protein: CASSSLDRVVTQYF
J gene: TRBJ1-3; V gene: TRBV5-1; CDR3 protein: CASSFAGENTIYF
J gene: TRBJ1-2; V gene: TRBV28; CDR3 protein: CASTMGQGNYGYTF
J gene: TRBJ2-3; V gene: TRBV28; CDR3 protein: CASRNSQLDTQYF